Below are 27 T cell receptor beta chains sequenced from a single sample in a study of T cell responses to AZD1222 COVID-19 vaccine. Some clones are missing from TCRdb's copy, which holds only in-frame ones; the method was immunoSEQ multiplex PCR. Of fewer than 200,000 clones listed, approximately 94% are singletons. Specimen: peripheral blood, collected 28 days after the second AZD1222 dose. These receptors were collected from an adult who received the AZD1222 COVID-19 vaccine.

The chain is built from TRBV28 and TRBJ1-6, with 10 bases that match TRBD1. The V segment lost 3 bases and the J segment 7 bases; nucleotides outside the gene matches: 9. The CDR3 is 17 amino acids. The germline V gene encodes CDR1 MDHEN and CDR2 SYDVKM. CDR3: CASSLMRGQGNNSPLHF. Written as DNA, the CDR3 is TGTGCCAGCAGTTTGATGAGGGGACAGGGGAACAATTCACCCCTCCACTTT.

The chain carries TRBV10-1 and TRBJ2-1, with a possible D match to TRBD2 (5 bases). V was cut by 5 bases and J by 3 bases, with 23 bases left in between. The CDR3 extends over 18 amino acids. Per the germline V gene, CDR1 is WNHNN and CDR2 is SYGVQD (reference sequence). CDR3 protein: CASSHTGGGSKNYNEQFF. DNA for the CDR3: TGCGCCAGCAGTCACACCGGTGGAGGTTCAAAAAACTACAATGAGCAGTTCTTC.

This chain joins TRBV6-2 or TRBV6-3 and TRBJ2-1, with 7 bases aligning to TRBD2. The CDR3 sequence is 15 residues long. CDR1 and CDR2 (germline): MNHEY, SVGEGT. With V trimmed by 5 bases and J by 8 bases, 12 bases remained unmatched. The CDR3 reads CASSGSGDLRDEQFF. The CDR3 DNA follows: TGTGCCAGCAGTGGAAGCGGGGACCTTCGGGATGAGCAGTTCTTC.

The CDR3: CASSPNLAKSGNTIYF. DNA for the CDR3: TGTGCCAGCAGCCCCAACTTGGCGAAGTCTGGAAACACCATATATTTT. The V gene is TRBV11-2, the J gene TRBJ1-3, with D unclear. In germline, CDR1 is SGHAT, CDR2 FQNNGV. Trimming left V 5 bases short and J 1 base short, with 15 bases between. The length of the CDR3 is 16 residues.

This sequence joins TRBV4-2 and TRBJ2-3, with TRBD2 as a possible D gene (6 bases). The V gene's germline CDR1 is LGHNA and CDR2 YNFKEQ. V was pared by 5 bases and J by 0 bases, with 12 bases between. This CDR3 spans 15 amino acids. CDR3 amino acids: CASSTRSGSTDTQYF. The CDR3 nucleotides are TGTGCCAGCAGCACCCGTAGCGGCAGCACAGATACGCAGTATTTT.

The chain has TRBV30 and TRBJ1-2, with D unclear. Trimming took off 0 bases at V and 2 bases at J, with 7 bases between the two ends. CDR3 length equals 13 residues. Germline values: CDR1 GTSNPN, CDR2 SVGIG (reference sequence). The CDR3: CAWSVSQNYGYTF. The CDR3 nucleotides are TGTGCCTGGAGTGTAAGTCAGAACTATGGCTACACCTTC.

This sequence joins TRBV7-2 and TRBJ1-4; tentatively, D is TRBD1 (6 bases). CDR3 size: 13 residues. The germline V gene encodes CDR1 SGHTA and CDR2 FQGNSA. V lost 3 bases to trimming and J lost 8 bases, with 10 bases between them. As DNA, the CDR3 is TGTGCCAGCAGCTTGGGACATCCAGAAAAACTGTTTTTT. It yields the protein CASSLGHPEKLFF.

J is TRBJ1-5 and V is TRBV27; D ambiguous. Trimming left V 0 bases short and J 3 bases short, with 3 bases between. Germline lookup yields CDR1 MNHEY and CDR2 SMNVEV (reference sequence). The CDR3 sequence is 13 residues long. The CDR3 region is CASSLSVNQPQHF. The CDR3 DNA reads as TGTGCCAGCAGTTTATCGGTCAATCAGCCCCAGCATTTT.

This sequence joins TRBV19 and TRBJ1-4, with a possible D match to TRBD1 (6 bases). V dropped 6 bases and J dropped 10 bases, with 21 bases sitting between them. The CDR3 contains 15 residues. CDR1 and CDR2 (germline): LNHDA, SQIVND (reference sequence). The CDR3 loop is CASSLEGVATRKLFF. CDR3 coding DNA: TGTGCCAGTAGCCTTGAGGGGGTTGCCACGCGAAAACTGTTTTTT. The full variable domain, with the rest looked up from reference TRBV19 and TRBJ1-4, is DGGITQSPKYLFRKEGQNVTLSCEQNLNHDAMYWYRQDPGQGLRLIYYSQIVNDFQKGDIAEGYSVSREKKESFPLTVTSAQKNPTAFYLCASSLEGVATRKLFFGSGTQLSVL.

The chain combines TRBV10-3 with TRBJ2-1; 12 nucleotides agree with TRBD1. There are 15 residues in the CDR3. Germline CDR1 ENHRY, CDR2 SYGVKD. V shed 6 bases, J shed 9 bases, and the junction held 9 bases outside the gene matches. CDR3 DNA: TGTGCCATCAGCGGGGACAGGGGGCGCAAGGCTGAGCAGTTCTTC. Residues: CAISGDRGRKAEQFF.

The chain couples TRBV27 to TRBJ2-3; unclear D gene. V gave up 5 bases and J gave up 4 bases, with 13 bases separating them. CDR3 size: 14 residues. Per the germline V gene, CDR1 is MNHEY and CDR2 is SMNVEV (reference sequence). The CDR3 DNA is TGTGCCAGCAGTCAACCCCTTCTATCAGATACGCAGTATTTT. It translates to CASSQPLLSDTQYF.

This chain connects TRBV5-1 to TRBJ2-1, with TRBD1 as a possible D gene (6 bases). The CDR3 runs to 17 residues. V lost 4 bases and J 5 bases, leaving 22 bases between the germline ends. The V gene's germline CDR1 is SGHRS and CDR2 YFSETQ. The CDR3 DNA reads TGCGCCAGCAGCCGTAGGCCCGACAGGTTCGGGGACAATGAGCAGTTCTTC. Translating it yields CASSRRPDRFGDNEQFF. Looking up the rest from reference TRBV5-1 and TRBJ2-1 gives the full variable domain: KAGVTQTPRYLIKTRGQQVTLSCSPISGHRSVSWYQQTPGQGLQFLFEYFSETQRNKGNFPGRFSGRQFSNSRSEMNVSTLELGDSALYLCASSRRPDRFGDNEQFFGPGTRLTVL.

The chain joins TRBV11-2 to TRBJ1-4, with D maybe TRBD1 (5 bases). Germline V gene lookup returns CDR1 SGHAT and CDR2 FQNNGV. The CDR3 loop spans 13 amino acids. V was shortened by 3 bases and J by 8 bases, with 10 bases between the two germline ends. The CDR3 DNA is TGTGCCAGCAGCTTCGGGGGAGAGGAAAAACTGTTTTTT. It is translated as CASSFGGEEKLFF.

The chain employs TRBV29-1 and TRBJ2-1; TRBD2 is a possible D gene (6 bases). Germline lookup yields CDR1 SQVTM and CDR2 ANQGSEA. Trimming shortened V by 6 bases and J by 10 bases, and 19 bases separated the two germline ends. The CDR3 sequence is 13 residues long. CDR3 nucleotide sequence: TGCAGCGTATCGGAGGGACGAAGTGACGAGCAGTTCTTC. Translated: CSVSEGRSDEQFF.

V and J are TRBV2 and TRBJ1-2, with D unclear. Deletions cut 11 bases from V and 1 base from J, with 8 bases between. CDR3 length: 11 amino acids. The germline V gene has CDR1 SNHLY and CDR2 FYNNEI. The CDR3 coding sequence is TGTGCCTTAGAAAATAACTATGGCTACACCTTC. The encoded protein is CALENNYGYTF.

The chain is built from TRBV3-1 (or the pseudogene TRBV3-2) and TRBJ2-3; D gene unclear. Trimming shortened V by 1 base and J by 1 base, and 9 bases separated the two germline ends. The CDR3 sequence is 15 residues long. Germline-derived CDR1 and CDR2 are LGHDT and YNNKEL (reference sequence). The CDR3 nucleotides read TGTGCCAGCAGCCAAGGTGCCCGACGCACAGATACGCAGTATTTT. The encoded protein is CASSQGARRTDTQYF.

This chain connects TRBV2 to TRBJ2-3; possible D gene TRBD2, 6 bases. This CDR3 has 14 amino acids. Germline V CDR1 and CDR2: SNHLY, FYNNEI. Trimming took 6 bases from V and 0 from J, leaving 10 bases between them. CDR3 amino acids: CASSRAGSTDTQYF. CDR3 bases: TGTGCCAGCAGCAGAGCGGGTAGCACAGATACGCAGTATTTT. The full variable domain, its missing parts supplied by reference TRBV2 and TRBJ2-3, is EPEVTQTPSHQVTQMGQEVILRCVPISNHLYFYWYRQILGQKVEFLVSFYNNEISEKSEIFDDQFSVERPDGSNFTLKIRSTKLEDSAMYFCASSRAGSTDTQYFGPGTRLTVL.

This clone was found once. J is TRBJ2-7 and V is TRBV7-6, with D possibly TRBD2 on 5 matching bases. V was clipped by 1 base and J by 3 bases, with 13 bases between them. Germline V gives CDR1 SGHVS, CDR2 FNYEAQ. The CDR3 is 15 residues long. The CDR3, as DNA: TGTGCCAGCAGCTTAGGAGCCGTCGCGGGCTACGAGCAGTACTTC. Protein product: CASSLGAVAGYEQYF.

The chain uses TRBV2 and TRBJ2-3, with a tentative D call TRBD2 (6 bases). The germline CDR1 and CDR2 sequences are SNHLY and FYNNEI. This CDR3 is 15 amino acids long. The ends were cut back, 1 base at V and 2 bases at J, with 10 bases in the middle. The CDR3 DNA sequence: TGTGCCAGCAGTGAAGGGCGGGGACCCACAGATACGCAGTATTTT. This translates into CASSEGRGPTDTQYF. Drawing the rest from reference TRBV2 and TRBJ2-3, the complete variable domain is EPEVTQTPSHQVTQMGQEVILRCVPISNHLYFYWYRQILGQKVEFLVSFYNNEISEKSEIFDDQFSVERPDGSNFTLKIRSTKLEDSAMYFCASSEGRGPTDTQYFGPGTRLTVL.

J is TRBJ2-6 and V is TRBV27, with D unresolved. This CDR3 spans 14 amino acids. V dropped 6 bases and J dropped 0 bases, with 6 bases sitting between them. Per germline, CDR1 MNHEY and CDR2 SMNVEV (reference sequence). The CDR3 sequence is CASRRVSGANVLTF. The CDR3 DNA reads as TGTGCCAGCAGACGGGTCTCTGGGGCCAACGTCCTGACTTTC.

This clone was seen just once. V gene TRBV28 combines with J gene TRBJ2-7; 8 bases line up with TRBD1. Trimming cost V 5 bases and J 4 bases; bases outside gene matches: 10. CDR3 length: 15 residues. Germline V lookup: CDR1 MDHEN, CDR2 SYDVKM. The CDR3 nucleotides read TGTGCCAGCAGTGTCAGGGGGCAAATAGGGTACGAGCAGTACTTC. Translated, it gives CASSVRGQIGYEQYF.

The chain has TRBV7-9 and TRBJ2-1; D is tentatively TRBD1 or TRBD2 (5 bases each). Trimming took 5 bases from V and 2 from J, leaving 13 bases between them. Germline CDR1 and CDR2: SEHNR and FQNEAQ (reference sequence). This CDR3 is 15 amino acids long. The CDR3 protein is CASSVRRDPYNEQFF. In nucleotides, the CDR3 is TGTGCCAGCAGCGTCCGCAGGGACCCCTACAATGAGCAGTTCTTC.

The rearrangement joins TRBV7-6 to TRBJ2-7; D is unclear. Trimming left V 1 base short and J 1 base short, with 2 bases between. CDR3 length: 12 residues. Germline values: CDR1 SGHVS, CDR2 FNYEAQ. DNA for the CDR3: TGTGCCAGCAGCTTAGTTTCCTACGAGCAGTACTTC. This encodes CASSLVSYEQYF.

The chain recombines TRBV7-9 with TRBJ2-1; 7 nucleotides match TRBD2. The CDR3 is 12 residues long. V shed 1 base, J shed 11 bases, and the junction held 2 bases outside the gene matches. Germline V gives CDR1 SEHNR, CDR2 FQNEAQ (reference sequence). CDR3 nucleotide sequence: TGTGCCAGCAGCTTAGATGGGACTAAGCAGTTCTTC. Its protein product is CASSLDGTKQFF.

The V gene is TRBV7-9, the J gene TRBJ1-2, with D uncertain. The CDR3 extends over 12 amino acids. Germline-derived CDR1 and CDR2 are SEHNR and FQNEAQ (reference sequence). The ends were cut back, 8 bases at V and 3 bases at J, with 10 bases in the middle. The CDR3 is CASARGDYGYTF. The CDR3 nucleotides are TGTGCCAGCGCACGGGGAGACTATGGCTACACCTTC.

The chain employs TRBV6-6 and TRBJ2-3; TRBD1 matches 10 bases. Germline CDR1 reads MNHNY; CDR2 reads SVGAGI (reference sequence). The ends lost 5 bases at V and 2 bases at J; junction bases unmatched: 7. The CDR3 consists of 16 residues. The CDR3 region is CASSPRTGGVTDTQYF. The CDR3 DNA reads TGTGCCAGCAGTCCTCGGACAGGGGGGGTCACAGATACGCAGTATTTT.

This chain joins TRBV18 and TRBJ2-7, with 7 bases fitting TRBD1. Germline V gene data show CDR1 as KGHSH and CDR2 as LQKENI. CDR3 length equals 15 residues. Trimming cost V 2 bases and J 5 bases; bases outside gene matches: 9. The CDR3 loop reads CASSPSGRGSNEQYF. The CDR3 DNA sequence: TGTGCCAGCTCACCATCGGGCAGGGGGTCCAACGAGCAGTACTTC.